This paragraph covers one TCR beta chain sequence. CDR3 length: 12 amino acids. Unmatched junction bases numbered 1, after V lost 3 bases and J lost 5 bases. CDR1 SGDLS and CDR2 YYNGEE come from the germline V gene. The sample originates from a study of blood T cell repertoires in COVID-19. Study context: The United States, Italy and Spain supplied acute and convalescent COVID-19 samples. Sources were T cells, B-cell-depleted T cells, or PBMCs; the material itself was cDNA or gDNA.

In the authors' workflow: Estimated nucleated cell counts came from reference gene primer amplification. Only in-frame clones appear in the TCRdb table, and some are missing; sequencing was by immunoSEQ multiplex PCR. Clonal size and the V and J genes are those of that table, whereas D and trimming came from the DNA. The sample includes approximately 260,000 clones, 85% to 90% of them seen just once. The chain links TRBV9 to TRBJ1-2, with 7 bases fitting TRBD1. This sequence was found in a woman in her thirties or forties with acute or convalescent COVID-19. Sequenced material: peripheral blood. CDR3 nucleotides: TGTGCCAGCAGCGCAGGGGGGTATGGCTACACCTTC. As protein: CASSAGGYGYTF.